This TCR beta chain was sequenced for a study of T cells and copy number aberrations in small-cell lung cancer. Study-level findings and limits: Due to few samples, these findings require validation. Versus adjacent lung, tumor T-cell richness and clonality were lower; density nonsignificantly.

Assay: immunoSEQ multiplex PCR; the TCRdb copy retains only in-frame clones and omits some. This table has roughly 2,200 clones, roughly 83% appearing once. Note on this clone: Its antigen is currently unknown.

Per the germline V gene, CDR1 is LGHNA and CDR2 is YNFKEQ. CDR3 length: 13 amino acids. Trimming took off 4 bases at V and 4 bases at J, with 10 bases between the two ends. Limited-stage small-cell lung cancer patients underwent surgery between 2008 and 2020. Normal lung samples lay at least 2 cm from the tumor margin. Sequencing was carried out using normal tissue next to the tumor. The clonotype was recovered from a woman in her sixties with small cell lung cancer. The chain couples TRBV4-2 to TRBJ1-1; the D gene is possibly TRBD1 (6 bases). CDR3 nucleotide sequence: TGTGCCAGCAGCCGCACAGGGAGCACTGAAGCTTTCTTT. Translation gives CASSRTGSTEAFF.